This TCR beta chain appears in the sequencing data of a study of human T cells and chemical hapten exposure. During construction of the library, unique molecular identifiers were attached to individual cDNA molecules for quantitative, reproducible TCR counting. TCRdb called the RACE reads again in MiXCR, with one record for every CDR3 protein. Of approximately 81,000 distinct CDR3 sequences listed, 7% to 9% are singletons. Time point indicated: healthy volunteer bleed at 6 weeks. The total RNA was obtained from whole blood that was not fractionated. The CDR3 has 16 residues. Trimming removed 6 bases from V and 2 bases from J; junction bases left unmatched: 6. Germline V gene sequence: CDR1 MNHEY, CDR2 SVGAGI.

The receptor was isolated from a male donor in good health. Some clones in this sample may be carry-over from other donors' samples. Material: whole blood. The chain is built from TRBV6-5 and TRBJ2-6, with 8 positions matching TRBD2. The CDR3 loop reads CASRSGGATGANVLTF. DNA for the CDR3: TGTGCCAGCAGGTCGGGGGGGGCCACTGGGGCCAACGTCCTGACTTTC.